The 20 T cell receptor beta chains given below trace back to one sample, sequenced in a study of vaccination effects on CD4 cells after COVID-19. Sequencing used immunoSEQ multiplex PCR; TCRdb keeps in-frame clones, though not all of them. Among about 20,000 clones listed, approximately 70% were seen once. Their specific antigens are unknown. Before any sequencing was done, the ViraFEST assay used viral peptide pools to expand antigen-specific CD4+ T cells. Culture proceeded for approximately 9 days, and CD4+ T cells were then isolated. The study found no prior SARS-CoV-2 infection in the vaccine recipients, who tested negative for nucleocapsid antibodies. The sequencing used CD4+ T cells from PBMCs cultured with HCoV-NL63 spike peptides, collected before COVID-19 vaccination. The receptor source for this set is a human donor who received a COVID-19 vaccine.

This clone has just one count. The CDR3 sequence: CSASTGGMGYEQYF. In DNA form, the CDR3 reads TGCAGTGCCAGTACAGGGGGCATGGGCTACGAGCAGTACTTC. V usage is TRBV20-1 and J usage is TRBJ2-7; the match to TRBD1 covers 9 bases. The CDR3 has 14 amino acids. V gave up 6 bases and J gave up 3 bases; unmatched junction bases: 9. CDR1 is DFQATT, CDR2 SNEGSKA, per germline (reference sequence).

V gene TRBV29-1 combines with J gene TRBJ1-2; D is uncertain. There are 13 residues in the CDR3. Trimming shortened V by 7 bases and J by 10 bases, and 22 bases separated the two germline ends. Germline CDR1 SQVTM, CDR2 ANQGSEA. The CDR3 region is CSADSWVGWDYTF. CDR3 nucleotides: TGCAGCGCCGATAGCTGGGTAGGGTGGGACTACACCTTC.

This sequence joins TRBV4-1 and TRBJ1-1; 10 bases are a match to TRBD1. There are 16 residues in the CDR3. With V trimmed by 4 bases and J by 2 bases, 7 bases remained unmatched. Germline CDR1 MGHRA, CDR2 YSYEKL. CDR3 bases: TGCGCCAGCAGCCCTCCGGACAGGGGGACCAACACTGAAGCTTTCTTT. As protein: CASSPPDRGTNTEAFF.

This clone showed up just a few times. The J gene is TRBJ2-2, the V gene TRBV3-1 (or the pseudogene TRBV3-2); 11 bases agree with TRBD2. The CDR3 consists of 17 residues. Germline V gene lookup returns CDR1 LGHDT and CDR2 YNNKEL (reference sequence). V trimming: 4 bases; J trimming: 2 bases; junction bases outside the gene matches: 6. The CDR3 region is CASSPLAGGHNTGELFF. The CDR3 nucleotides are TGTGCCAGCAGCCCCCTAGCGGGAGGACACAACACCGGGGAGCTGTTTTTT.

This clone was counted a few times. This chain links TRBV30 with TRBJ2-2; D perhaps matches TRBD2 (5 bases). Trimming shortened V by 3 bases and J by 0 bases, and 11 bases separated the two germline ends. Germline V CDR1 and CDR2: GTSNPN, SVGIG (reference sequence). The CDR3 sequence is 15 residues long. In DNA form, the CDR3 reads TGTGCCTGGAGCGCTCTCGGGGCGAACACCGGGGAGCTGTTTTTT. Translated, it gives CAWSALGANTGELFF.

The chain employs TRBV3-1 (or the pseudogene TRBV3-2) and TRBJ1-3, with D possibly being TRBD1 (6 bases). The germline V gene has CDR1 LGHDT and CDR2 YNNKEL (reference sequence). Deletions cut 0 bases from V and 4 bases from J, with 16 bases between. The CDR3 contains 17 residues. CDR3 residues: CASSQDLMWGLGNTIYF. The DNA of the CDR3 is TGTGCCAGCAGCCAAGATCTTATGTGGGGGCTCGGAAACACCATATATTTT.

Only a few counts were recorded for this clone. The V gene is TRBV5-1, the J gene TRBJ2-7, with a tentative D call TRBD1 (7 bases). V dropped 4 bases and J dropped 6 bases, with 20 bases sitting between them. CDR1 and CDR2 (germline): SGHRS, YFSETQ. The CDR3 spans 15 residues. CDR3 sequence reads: CASSNAQGGSGEQYF. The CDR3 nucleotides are TGCGCCAGCAGCAACGCCCAGGGGGGATCAGGCGAGCAGTACTTC.

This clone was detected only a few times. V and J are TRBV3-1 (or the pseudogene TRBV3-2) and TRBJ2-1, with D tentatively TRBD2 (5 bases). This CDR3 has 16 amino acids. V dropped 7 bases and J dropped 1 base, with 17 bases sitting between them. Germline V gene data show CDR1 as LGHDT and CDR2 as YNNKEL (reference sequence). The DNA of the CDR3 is TGTGCCAGCACCCGAGGCGGGTCGGGGTCCTACAATGAGCAGTTCTTC. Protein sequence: CASTRGGSGSYNEQFF.

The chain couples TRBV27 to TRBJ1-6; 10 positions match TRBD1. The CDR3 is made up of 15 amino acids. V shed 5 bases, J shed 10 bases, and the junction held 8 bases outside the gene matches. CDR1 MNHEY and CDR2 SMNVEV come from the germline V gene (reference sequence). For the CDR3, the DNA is TGTGCCAGCAGTCCTCTGGGGACAGGGGTCTCACCCCTCCACTTT. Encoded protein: CASSPLGTGVSPLHF.

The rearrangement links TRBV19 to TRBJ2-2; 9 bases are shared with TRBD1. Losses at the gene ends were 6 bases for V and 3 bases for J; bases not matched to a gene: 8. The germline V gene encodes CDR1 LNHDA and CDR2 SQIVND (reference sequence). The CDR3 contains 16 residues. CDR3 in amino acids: CASRLGQGYDTGELFF. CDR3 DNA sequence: TGTGCCAGTAGATTGGGACAGGGCTATGACACCGGGGAGCTGTTTTTT.

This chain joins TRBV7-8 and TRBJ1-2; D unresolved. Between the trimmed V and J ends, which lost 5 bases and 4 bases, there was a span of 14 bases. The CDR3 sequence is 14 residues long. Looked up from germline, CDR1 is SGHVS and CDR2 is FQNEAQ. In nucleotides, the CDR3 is TGTGCCAGCAGCCCCCGGACGGCCCCCTATGGCTACACCTTC. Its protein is CASSPRTAPYGYTF. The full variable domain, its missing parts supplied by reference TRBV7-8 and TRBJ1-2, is GAGVSQSPRYKVAKRGQDVALRCDPISGHVSLFWYQQALGQGPEFLTYFQNEAQLDKSGLPSDRFFAERPEGSVSTLKIQRTQQEDSAVYLCASSPRTAPYGYTFGSGTRLTVV.

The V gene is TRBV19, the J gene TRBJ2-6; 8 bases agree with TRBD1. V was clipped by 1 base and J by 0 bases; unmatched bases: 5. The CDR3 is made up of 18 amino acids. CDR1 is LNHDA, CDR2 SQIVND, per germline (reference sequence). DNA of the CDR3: TGTGCCAGTAGTATAGCTAGAGACAGGGGCTCTGGGGCCAACGTCCTGACTTTC. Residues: CASSIARDRGSGANVLTF.

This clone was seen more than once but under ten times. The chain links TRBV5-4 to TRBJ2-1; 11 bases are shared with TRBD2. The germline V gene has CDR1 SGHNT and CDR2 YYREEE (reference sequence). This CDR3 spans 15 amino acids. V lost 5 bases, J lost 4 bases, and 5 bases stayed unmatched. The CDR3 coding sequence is TGTGCCAGCAGTTCCGGACTAGCGGGTTACAATGAGCAGTTCTTC. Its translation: CASSSGLAGYNEQFF.

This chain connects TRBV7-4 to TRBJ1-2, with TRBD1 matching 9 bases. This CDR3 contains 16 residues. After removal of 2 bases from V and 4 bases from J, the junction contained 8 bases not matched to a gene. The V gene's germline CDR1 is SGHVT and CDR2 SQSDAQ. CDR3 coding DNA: TGTGCCAGCAGCTTACCTCGGGACAGGGTTCCCTATGGCTACACCTTC. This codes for CASSLPRDRVPYGYTF.

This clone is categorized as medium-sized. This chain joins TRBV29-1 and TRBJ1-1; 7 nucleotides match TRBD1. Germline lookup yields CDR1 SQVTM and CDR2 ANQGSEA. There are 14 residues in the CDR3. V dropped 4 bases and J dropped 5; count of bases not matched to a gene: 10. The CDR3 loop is CSVVTRGRGTEAFF. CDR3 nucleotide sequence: TGCAGCGTTGTCACGAGGGGGCGCGGAACTGAAGCTTTCTTT.

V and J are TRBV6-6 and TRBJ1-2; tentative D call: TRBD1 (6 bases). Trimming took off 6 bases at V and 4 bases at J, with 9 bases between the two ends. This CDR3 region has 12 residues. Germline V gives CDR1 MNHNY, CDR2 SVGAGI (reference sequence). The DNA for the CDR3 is TGTGCCAGCAGAACAGGGACCTATGGCTACACCTTC. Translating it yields CASRTGTYGYTF.

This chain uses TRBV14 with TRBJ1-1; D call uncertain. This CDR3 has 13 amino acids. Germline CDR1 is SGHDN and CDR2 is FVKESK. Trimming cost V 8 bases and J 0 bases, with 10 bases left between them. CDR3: CASADGLNTEAFF. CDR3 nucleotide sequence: TGTGCCAGCGCCGACGGATTGAACACTGAAGCTTTCTTT.

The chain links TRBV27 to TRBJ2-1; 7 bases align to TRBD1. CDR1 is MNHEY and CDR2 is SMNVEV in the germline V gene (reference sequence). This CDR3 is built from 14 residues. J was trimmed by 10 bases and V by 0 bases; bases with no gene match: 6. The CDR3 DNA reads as TGTGCCAGCAGTTTATCCGGGACAGTAATCGAGCAGTTCTTC. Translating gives CASSLSGTVIEQFF.

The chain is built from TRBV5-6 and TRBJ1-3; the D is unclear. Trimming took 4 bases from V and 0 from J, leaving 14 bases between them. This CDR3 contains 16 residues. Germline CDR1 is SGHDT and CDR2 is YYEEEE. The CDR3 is CASSPTIGHSGNTIYF. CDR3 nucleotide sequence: TGTGCCAGCAGCCCGACTATTGGGCACTCTGGAAACACCATATATTTT.

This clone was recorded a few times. Written as DNA, the CDR3 is TGTGCCAGCAGCCGCCGGGAGCAGTTCTTC. Its translation is CASSRREQFF. The V call is TRBV12-3 or TRBV12-4, the J call TRBJ2-1, with unresolved D. The CDR3 is 10 residues long. V was clipped by 6 bases and J by 10 bases, with 7 bases between them.